Presented here are 10 T cell receptor beta chains from one specimen sequenced in a study of CD8+CD57+ T cells in acquired aplastic anemia (dated by TCRdb to the late 2010s). These reads were obtained on an Illumina HiSeq 2000. Genomic DNA was used as template for profiling of TCR beta VDJ combinations and CDR3 sequences. TCRdb cleaned the public reads at Q25 with fastp, built clones with MiXCR and kept in-frame beta chains. Records with the same CDR3 protein are collapsed into one entry carrying the most frequent genes and DNA. This sample gives roughly 300,000 distinct CDR3 sequences in total; 50% to 70% of them show up just once. The top ten clones comprise around 8% of the sample. Sequencing was carried out using sorted CD4+, CD8+, or CD8+CD57+ T cells (not recorded which) from PBMCs. These receptors all stem from a human donor with severe aplastic anemia or a healthy control (not recorded which).

This chain connects TRBV10-3 to TRBJ2-5; TRBD2 matches 10 bases. CDR1 and CDR2 from the germline V gene are ENHRY and SYGVKD. The CDR3 spans 18 residues. The V and J ends lost 3 bases and 2 bases, in that order; junction bases with no gene match: 12. CDR3 bases: TGTGCCATCAGTGATTATTGGGGCGTAGCGGGAGGACAAGAGACCCAGTACTTC. Translation gives CAISDYWGVAGGQETQYF.

The chain joins TRBV25-1 to TRBJ1-5; possibly TRBD1 for D (5 bases). V lost 4 bases, J lost 0 bases, and 13 bases lay in between. Germline CDR1 MGHDK, CDR2 SYGVNS. The CDR3 totals 16 residues. CDR3 region: CASSANRDGSNQPQHF. CDR3 DNA: TGTGCCAGCAGTGCCAACCGGGACGGTAGCAATCAGCCCCAGCATTTT.

This clonotype was found many times. Its ends do not fully match the called genes, so a read error is possible. The chain has TRBV19 and TRBJ1-4, with 7 bases matching TRBD1. The germline V gene encodes CDR1 LNHDA and CDR2 SQIVND (reference sequence). The length of the CDR3 is 14 residues. The CDR3 region is CASTSTGSNEELFF. CDR3 DNA sequence: TGTGCCAGTACCTCGACAGGGAGCAATGAAGAACTGTTTTTT.

This clonotype was seen at least ten times. This rearrangement joins TRBV29-1 to TRBJ1-6; D is ambiguous. Per the germline V gene, CDR1 is SQVTM and CDR2 is ANQGSEA. There are 12 residues in the CDR3. Trimming left V 4 bases short and J 9 bases short, with 10 bases between. CDR3 sequence reads: CSVAWDGSPLHF. The CDR3 DNA reads as TGCAGCGTTGCCTGGGATGGTTCACCCCTCCACTTT.

This clonotype was seen just once. CDR3 loop: CASRGQGAGNYGYTF. CDR3 nucleotide sequence: TGTGCCAGCAGGGGGCAGGGGGCGGGTAACTATGGCTACACCTTC. The V gene is TRBV6-1, the J gene TRBJ1-2; 8 bases align to TRBD1. The junction had 7 bases not matched to a gene; V was cut back by 6 bases and J by 1 base. The CDR3 is 15 amino acids. From germline, CDR1 is MNHNS and CDR2 SASEGT.

In its sample, this clonotype was seen many times. The chain uses TRBV5-1 and TRBJ1-1; maybe TRBD1 (5 bases). V dropped 5 bases and J dropped 2 bases, with 16 bases sitting between them. In germline, CDR1 is SGHRS, CDR2 YFSETQ. The CDR3 length is 15 residues. The CDR3 region has the DNA TGCGCCAGCAGTCCCGACGGGAGGGGAAACACTGAAGCTTTCTTT. Amino acid sequence: CASSPDGRGNTEAFF.

This clonotype came up once. The J gene is TRBJ2-5, the V gene TRBV7-2; D unresolved. The CDR3 consists of 13 residues. Trimming shortened V by 5 bases and J by 4 bases, and 11 bases separated the two germline ends. Germline loops: CDR1 SGHTA, CDR2 FQGNSA. The CDR3 spells CASSASRVETQYF. As DNA, the CDR3 is TGTGCCAGCAGCGCGTCGAGAGTAGAGACCCAGTACTTC.

The V and J genes are TRBV20-1 and TRBJ1-4; unclear D gene. The CDR3 is 14 amino acids. CDR1 is DFQATT, CDR2 SNEGSKA, per germline (reference sequence). V was pared by 2 bases and J by 8 bases, with 15 bases between. The CDR3 protein is CSARIGSSGEKLFF. The CDR3 nucleotides are TGCAGTGCTAGAATTGGTTCGTCCGGAGAAAAACTGTTTTTT.

In the case of this clonotype: This may stem from a read error, because a much larger clone lies one nucleotide away. The V and J genes are TRBV6-6 and TRBJ1-5, with D perhaps TRBD1 (5 bases). The CDR3 length is 14 residues. The germline V gene encodes CDR1 MNHNY and CDR2 SVGAGI (reference sequence). CDR3 sequence (DNA): TGTGCCAGCAGTGATACAGGTAGCAATCAGTCCCAGCATTTT. Its translation: CASSDTGSNQSQHF.

V usage is TRBV2 and J usage is TRBJ2-2; 8 bases map to TRBD2. CDR1 is SNHLY, CDR2 FYNNEI, per germline. With V trimmed by 4 bases and J by 6 bases, 4 bases remained unmatched. The CDR3 runs 14 residues. CDR3 region: CASSGLLAAGELFF. In DNA form, the CDR3 reads TGTGCCAGCAGTGGCTTACTAGCGGCCGGGGAGCTGTTTTTT.